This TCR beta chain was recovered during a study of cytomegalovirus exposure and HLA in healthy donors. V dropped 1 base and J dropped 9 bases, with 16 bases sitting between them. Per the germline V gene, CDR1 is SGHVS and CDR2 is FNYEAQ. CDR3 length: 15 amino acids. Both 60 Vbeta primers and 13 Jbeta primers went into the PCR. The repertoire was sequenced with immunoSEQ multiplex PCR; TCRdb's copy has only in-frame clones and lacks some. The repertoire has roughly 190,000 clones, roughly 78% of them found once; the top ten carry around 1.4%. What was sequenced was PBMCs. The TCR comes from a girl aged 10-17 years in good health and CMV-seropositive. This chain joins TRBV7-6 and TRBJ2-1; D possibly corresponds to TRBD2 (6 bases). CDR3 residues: CASSLGSGDGGEQFF. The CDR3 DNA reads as TGTGCCAGCAGCTTAGGGTCGGGAGATGGGGGTGAGCAGTTCTTC.